The 24 T cell receptor beta chains in this list originate from one sample, sequenced in a study of blood T cell repertoires in COVID-19. Clones were sequenced by immunoSEQ multiplex PCR, and TCRdb holds only the in-frame ones, with some missing. The sample contains about 180,000 clones, around 89% of which appear only once. The specimen was peripheral blood. The origin of the receptors is a woman younger than 45 with acute or convalescent COVID-19.

V usage is TRBV19 and J usage is TRBJ2-1; D perhaps matches TRBD2 (7 bases). V was cut by 6 bases and J by 8 bases, with 17 bases left in between. Germline lookup yields CDR1 LNHDA and CDR2 SQIVND (reference sequence). There are 14 residues in the CDR3. Written as DNA, the CDR3 is TGTGCCAGTAGAAGGGGGGAGGGGTCTCATGAGCAGTTCTTC. Translating it yields CASRRGEGSHEQFF.

V and J are TRBV21-1 and TRBJ2-7; TRBD1 reflects the table's D call only, with no check against the DNA. TRBV21-1 is annotated as a pseudogene. The CDR3 covers 13 residues. The CDR3 coding sequence is TGTGCCAGTTCCCCACAGGGGTATGACGAGCAGTACTTC. Translating it yields CASSPQGYDEQYF.

The chain employs TRBV7-2 and TRBJ1-5; perhaps TRBD1 as D (5 bases). Germline assignment: CDR1 SGHTA and CDR2 FQGNSA. Trimming pared 2 bases from V and 0 bases from J, leaving 11 bases between. CDR3 length: 16 residues. As DNA, the CDR3 is TGTGCCAGCAGCTTACTTGGGGGGGTTAGCAATCAGCCCCAGCATTTT. Translation: CASSLLGGVSNQPQHF. Full variable domain (missing parts from reference TRBV7-2 and TRBJ1-5): GAGVSQSPSNKVTEKGKDVELRCDPISGHTALYWYRQSLGQGLEFLIYFQGNSAPDKSGLPSDRFSAERTGGSVSTLTIQRTQQEDSAVYLCASSLLGGVSNQPQHFGDGTRLSIL.

The chain combines TRBV6-5 with TRBJ2-7; D is perhaps TRBD2 (5 bases). Trimming took off 6 bases at V and 0 bases at J, with 9 bases between the two ends. Germline assignment: CDR1 MNHEY and CDR2 SVGAGI. The CDR3 has 13 amino acids. DNA of the CDR3: TGTGCCAGCAGGGCCGGGGTCTCCTACGAGCAGTACTTC. This sequence encodes CASRAGVSYEQYF.

The chain combines TRBV21-1 with TRBJ1-2; the table's D call TRBD1 went unverified against the DNA. TRBV21-1 is a listed pseudogene. The CDR3 has 13 amino acids. The CDR3 is CASSKGTEHGYTF. The CDR3, as DNA: TGTGCCAGCAGCAAAGGGACAGAACATGGCTACACCTTC.

The chain uses TRBV6-5 and TRBJ1-6, with 10 bases that match TRBD1. CDR3 length equals 14 residues. Germline loops: CDR1 MNHEY, CDR2 SVGAGI. Trimming at V came to 9 bases and at J to 10 bases, leaving 9 bases not matched to a gene. The CDR3 DNA is TGTGCCAGTACTATCCGGGACAGGGGATCACCCCTCCACTTT. Translated, it gives CASTIRDRGSPLHF.

This clone was recorded only once. Here the CDR3 reads CAWSEDRGNEQYF. In nucleotides, the CDR3 is TGTGCCTGGAGTGAGGACAGGGGGAACGAGCAGTACTTC. The V gene is TRBV30, the J gene TRBJ2-7; 10 bases are a match to TRBD1. J gave up 5 bases and V 1 base, and 2 bases lay outside the gene matches. The CDR3 runs 13 residues. Germline V gives CDR1 GTSNPN, CDR2 SVGIG (reference sequence).

The chain employs TRBV7-8 and TRBJ2-1; 7 nucleotides line up with TRBD2. The CDR3 is 15 residues long. The junction had 9 bases not matched to a gene; V was cut back by 1 base and J by 9 bases. Germline assignment: CDR1 SGHVS and CDR2 FQNEAQ. CDR3 sequence reads: CASSLVGGSIGEQFF. CDR3 coding DNA: TGTGCCAGCAGCTTAGTAGGCGGGAGTATCGGTGAGCAGTTCTTC.

This clone was seen just once. The rearrangement joins TRBV10-2 to TRBJ2-1; D is undetermined. Germline V CDR1 and CDR2: WSHSY, SAAADI. The CDR3 covers 11 residues. Trimming stripped 4 bases from V and 7 bases from J, with 5 bases between. CDR3 sequence reads: CASSVQNEQFF. CDR3 DNA: TGCGCCAGCAGTGTCCAGAATGAGCAGTTCTTC.

The chain recombines TRBV30 with TRBJ2-1, with D unresolved. With 1 base removed from V and 8 bases from J, the gap between germline ends came to 12 bases. The CDR3 extends over 13 amino acids. The germline V gene encodes CDR1 GTSNPN and CDR2 SVGIG (reference sequence). The CDR3 bases are TGTGCCTGGAGTGCATCTAGTCGGGATGAGCAGTTCTTC. Amino acid sequence: CAWSASSRDEQFF.

This chain connects TRBV29-1 to TRBJ2-7, with TRBD1 identical over 9 bases. V trimming: 7 bases; J trimming: 2 bases; junction bases outside the gene matches: 3. CDR1 is SQVTM and CDR2 is ANQGSEA in the germline V gene. The length of the CDR3 is 12 residues. The CDR3: CSGGQGTYEQYF. CDR3 DNA: TGCAGCGGCGGACAGGGGACCTACGAGCAGTACTTC.

The V gene is TRBV27, the J gene TRBJ1-1; a possible D gene is TRBD1 (6 bases). There are 14 residues in the CDR3. V gave up 6 bases and J gave up 4 bases, with 15 bases separating them. CDR1 MNHEY and CDR2 SMNVEV come from the germline V gene (reference sequence). Written as DNA, the CDR3 is TGTGCCAGCAGCCCCGGGTTAGGGGGCACTGAAGCTTTCTTT. Translating gives CASSPGLGGTEAFF.

The genes are TRBV6-5 and TRBJ1-1; D uncertain. CDR3 size: 13 residues. V lost 2 bases to trimming and J lost 5 bases, with 9 bases between them. CDR1 and CDR2 (germline): MNHEY, SVGAGI. The CDR3 DNA is TGTGCCAGCAGTTACGTTCGGGAGACTGAAGCTTTCTTT. This translates into CASSYVRETEAFF.

The chain combines TRBV24-1 with TRBJ2-5, with a weak D call TRBD2 (6 bases). The ends were cut back, 3 bases at V and 3 bases at J, with 13 bases in the middle. The CDR3 totals 15 residues. CDR1 is KGHDR, CDR2 SFDVKD, per germline. The CDR3 loop reads CATSDTRDFKETQYF. The CDR3 DNA is TGTGCCACCAGTGATACCAGGGACTTTAAAGAGACCCAGTACTTC.

This chain joins TRBV28 and TRBJ1-2; no reliable D call. This CDR3 is built from 12 residues. Per the germline V gene, CDR1 is MDHEN and CDR2 is SYDVKM. Trimming left V 7 bases short and J 5 bases short, with 11 bases between. DNA for the CDR3: TGTGCCAGCAATACAGAGTTGTATGGCTACACCTTC. This sequence encodes CASNTELYGYTF.

Points on this clone: A read error may produce the germline difference seen at one junction end. The chain links TRBV24-1 to TRBJ1-5, with no clear D. The CDR3 spans 12 residues. The V gene's germline CDR1 is KGHDR and CDR2 SFDVKD. As DNA, the CDR3 is TGTGCCACCGGTGAGGGAGTTCCGCCCCAGCATTTT. Translation gives CATGEGVPPQHF.

The V and J genes are TRBV11-1 and TRBJ2-1, with D possibly TRBD2 on 6 matching bases. This CDR3 is 14 amino acids long. Between the trimmed V and J ends, which lost 8 bases and 9 bases, there was a span of 20 bases. Germline assignment: CDR1 SGHAT and CDR2 FQDESV (reference sequence). The CDR3 protein is CASRRRGLEGEQFF. The CDR3 region has the DNA TGTGCCAGCCGGAGGCGGGGCCTTGAGGGTGAGCAGTTCTTC.

This sequence joins TRBV6-5 and TRBJ1-2; 8 positions match TRBD1. Germline CDR1 reads MNHEY; CDR2 reads SVGAGI. This CDR3 comprises 15 residues. V lost 6 bases and J lost 3; bases outside the gene matches: 9. The CDR3 loop is CASRKIQGGYYGYTF. CDR3 DNA: TGTGCCAGCAGAAAAATACAGGGGGGCTACTATGGCTACACCTTC.

The CDR3 DNA sequence: TGTGCCAGCGGACCGGGACTAGCGCAGTATTTT. Amino acid sequence: CASGPGLAQYF. This chain links TRBV28 with TRBJ2-3; TRBD2 aligns across 8 bases. The J segment lost 10 bases and the V segment lost 8 bases, leaving 5 bases of the junction unmatched. Germline values: CDR1 MDHEN, CDR2 SYDVKM. The CDR3 covers 11 residues.

The chain has TRBV19 and TRBJ2-7, with D possibly matching TRBD2 (5 bases). V was cut by 5 bases and J by 4 bases, with 15 bases left in between. Germline-derived CDR1 and CDR2 are LNHDA and SQIVND (reference sequence). The CDR3 spans 14 residues. The CDR3 sequence: CASSPAGNKYEQYF. In nucleotides, the CDR3 is TGTGCCAGTAGTCCCGCCGGGAATAAGTACGAGCAGTACTTC.

As regards this clone: Other DNA sequences from this sample encode an identical CDR3 as well. The V gene is TRBV28, the J gene TRBJ2-3; D not certain. Germline CDR1 is MDHEN and CDR2 is SYDVKM. Trimming pared 5 bases from V and 1 base from J, leaving 10 bases between. CDR3 length: 14 amino acids. CDR3 amino acids: CASSLRGGTDTQYF. Written as DNA, the CDR3 is TGTGCCAGCAGTCTCCGAGGAGGCACAGATACGCAGTATTTT.

The CDR3 is CATSDLPGRGTSGPFTQYF. CDR3 DNA sequence: TGTGCCACCAGTGATTTGCCGGGGCGCGGGACTAGCGGACCCTTTACGCAGTATTTT. This chain joins TRBV24-1 and TRBJ2-3, with 11 bases fitting TRBD2. CDR3 length equals 19 residues. V lost 0 bases, J lost 8 bases, and 15 bases stayed unmatched. Germline assignment: CDR1 KGHDR and CDR2 SFDVKD.

The chain combines TRBV30 with TRBJ1-2; TRBD1 might be the D (6 bases). Per the germline V gene, CDR1 is GTSNPN and CDR2 is SVGIG (reference sequence). This CDR3 region has 13 residues. V shed 3 bases and J shed 9 bases, with 17 bases lying between them. CDR3 region: CAWRAGTPVSYTF. CDR3 DNA sequence: TGTGCCTGGAGGGCCGGGACACCTGTCAGCTACACCTTC.

The chain employs TRBV28 and TRBJ2-2; 12 bases align to TRBD2. The CDR3 runs 17 residues. V gave up 2 bases and J gave up 7 bases; unmatched junction bases: 8. Looked up from germline, CDR1 is MDHEN and CDR2 is SYDVKM. The CDR3, as DNA: TGTGCCAGCAGTTTAGGTCTAGCGGGAGGGTTCCACGGGGAGCTGTTTTTT. It translates to CASSLGLAGGFHGELFF.